The 30 T cell receptor beta chains below were found in one sample sequenced in a study of resident and recirculating memory T cells in vitiligo. Method: immunoSEQ multiplex PCR; TCRdb's copy keeps in-frame clones and lacks some. The profile covers 55,000 to 75,000 clones, with roughly nine tenths appearing a single time and about 4.9% taken by the ten largest. Sequencing was carried out using blood. These receptors were taken from a male donor with vitiligo.

V usage is TRBV6-1 and J usage is TRBJ2-7; the D is unclear. Germline V gene data show CDR1 as MNHNS and CDR2 as SASEGT. V was clipped by 2 bases and J by 0 bases, with 5 bases between them. This CDR3 region has 13 residues. CDR3 sequence reads: CASSEWSSYEQYF. DNA of the CDR3: TGTGCCAGCAGTGAATGGAGCTCCTACGAGCAGTACTTC.

The CDR3 DNA follows: TGCGCCAGCAGCCAAGATGTTGGGACAGGGGATGTAGCTTTCTTT. Residues: CASSQDVGTGDVAFF. The chain carries TRBV4-3 and TRBJ1-1; 10 nucleotides align to TRBD1. This CDR3 is 15 amino acids long. Germline values: CDR1 LGHNA, CDR2 YSLEER. Trimming took 0 bases from V and 10 from J; bases not matched to a gene: 8.

The J gene is TRBJ2-1, the V gene TRBV5-1; 14 bases are a match to TRBD2. V shed 6 bases, J shed 8 bases, and the junction held 4 bases outside the gene matches. CDR1 SGHRS and CDR2 YFSETQ come from the germline V gene. The CDR3 has 14 amino acids. The CDR3 nucleotides read TGCGCCAGCATCCAGACTAGCGGGGGGGATGAGCAGTTCTTC. This codes for CASIQTSGGDEQFF. The full variable domain, rest sourced from reference TRBV5-1 and TRBJ2-1, is KAGVTQTPRYLIKTRGQQVTLSCSPISGHRSVSWYQQTPGQGLQFLFEYFSETQRNKGNFPGRFSGRQFSNSRSEMNVSTLELGDSALYLCASIQTSGGDEQFFGPGTRLTVL.

The chain employs TRBV7-2 and TRBJ1-5; 7 nucleotides line up with TRBD1. Germline V gene sequence: CDR1 SGHTA, CDR2 FQGNSA. CDR3 length: 15 residues. Trimming removed 0 bases from V and 9 bases from J; junction bases left unmatched: 8. In DNA form, the CDR3 reads TGTGCCAGCAGCTTAGCCGGGACAGTCCAACTGCCCCAGCATTTT. Protein sequence: CASSLAGTVQLPQHF.

This chain joins TRBV27 and TRBJ2-7, with D possibly TRBD1 on 6 matching bases. CDR3 length: 14 amino acids. CDR1 and CDR2 (germline): MNHEY, SMNVEV (reference sequence). V lost 5 bases to trimming and J lost 5 bases, with 16 bases between them. The CDR3 spells CASSVRGLRDEQYF. CDR3 sequence (DNA): TGTGCCAGCAGTGTCAGGGGCCTCAGGGACGAGCAGTACTTC.

This rearrangement joins TRBV10-1 to TRBJ2-2, with 7 bases matching TRBD2. The length of the CDR3 is 14 residues. Germline loops: CDR1 WNHNN, CDR2 SYGVQD (reference sequence). Trimming cost V 11 bases and J 7 bases; bases outside gene matches: 13. CDR3 DNA: TGCGCCGGACGCGGGGGATGTCAGGGCGGGGAGCTGTTTTTT. This gives the protein CAGRGGCQGGELFF.

The V call is TRBV7-2, the J call TRBJ2-7; TRBD1 matches at 7 bases. Trimming at V came to 5 bases and at J to 2 bases, leaving 3 bases not matched to a gene. CDR3 length equals 13 residues. Germline assignment: CDR1 SGHTA and CDR2 FQGNSA. This CDR3 reads CASSRTGPYEQYF. For the CDR3, the DNA is TGTGCCAGCAGCAGGACAGGACCCTACGAGCAGTACTTC.

This sequence joins TRBV7-9 and TRBJ2-3, with D possibly matching TRBD1 (6 bases). The V end lost 7 bases, the J end lost 2 bases, and 16 bases lay between the germline ends. The CDR3 is 15 residues long. Germline lookup yields CDR1 SEHNR and CDR2 FQNEAQ (reference sequence). In DNA, the CDR3 is TGTGCCAGCACCGTTAGGACAGACCTCACAGATACGCAGTATTTT. It codes for CASTVRTDLTDTQYF.

The rearrangement joins TRBV28 to TRBJ1-5; 8 bases align to TRBD1. CDR3 length equals 14 residues. In germline, CDR1 is MDHEN, CDR2 SYDVKM. V trimming: 5 bases; J trimming: 6 bases; junction bases outside the gene matches: 6. As DNA, the CDR3 is TGTGCCAGCAGTGTCGGACAGGGAGTTCAGCCCCAGCATTTT. This translates into CASSVGQGVQPQHF.

The chain couples TRBV18 to TRBJ2-7; D may be TRBD1 (6 bases). This CDR3 is 12 amino acids long. Germline V gene data show CDR1 as KGHSH and CDR2 as LQKENI. Trimming stripped 5 bases from V and 3 bases from J, with 8 bases between. CDR3 in DNA: TGTGCCAGCTCAGGACAGTTCTACGAGCAGTACTTC. It codes for CASSGQFYEQYF.

The genes are TRBV7-6 and TRBJ2-3, with D tentatively TRBD1 (6 bases). Trimming shortened V by 2 bases and J by 0 bases, and 15 bases separated the two germline ends. This CDR3 has 17 amino acids. Germline values: CDR1 SGHVS, CDR2 FNYEAQ. For the CDR3, the DNA is TGTGCCAGCAGCTTATTTCGTCCAGGGGCGAGCACAGATACGCAGTATTTT. This sequence encodes CASSLFRPGASTDTQYF.

This chain links TRBV13 with TRBJ2-7; D perhaps matches TRBD2 (5 bases). V was cut by 5 bases and J by 0 bases, with 14 bases left in between. The CDR3 totals 15 residues. Germline assignment: CDR1 PRHDT and CDR2 FYEKMQ (reference sequence). In DNA form, the CDR3 reads TGTGCCAGCAGCGGAACCGGACTGAACTCCTACGAGCAGTACTTC. Its protein product is CASSGTGLNSYEQYF.

The chain carries TRBV7-3 and TRBJ2-1; TRBD1 is a possible D gene (6 bases). From germline, CDR1 is SGHTA and CDR2 FQGTGA. V gave up 5 bases and J gave up 10 bases, with 12 bases separating them. The CDR3 has 12 residues. The CDR3 region is CASSPEGTEQFF. CDR3 bases: TGTGCCAGCAGCCCAGAAGGGACAGAGCAGTTCTTC.

This chain joins TRBV4-3 and TRBJ1-1; possibly TRBD1 for D (6 bases). Germline CDR1 LGHNA, CDR2 YSLEER. The CDR3 spans 14 residues. The ends were cut back, 2 bases at V and 7 bases at J, with 14 bases in the middle. The CDR3, as DNA: TGCGCCAGCAGCCAAACAGGGTTGTCCTTTGAAGCTTTCTTT. It specifies CASSQTGLSFEAFF.

CDR3 amino acids: CASSLTEEGYTF. CDR3 coding DNA: TGTGCCAGCAGCTTAACTGAAGAAGGCTACACCTTC. This chain joins TRBV7-9 and TRBJ1-2; D gene uncertain. V was pared by 2 bases and J by 8 bases, with 9 bases between. The CDR3 has 12 residues. Germline V gene data show CDR1 as SEHNR and CDR2 as FQNEAQ (reference sequence). Looking up the rest from reference TRBV7-9 and TRBJ1-2 gives the full variable domain: DTGVSQNPRHKITKRGQNVTFRCDPISEHNRLYWYRQTLGQGPEFLTYFQNEAQLEKSRLLSDRFSAERPKGSFSTLEIQRTEQGDSAMYLCASSLTEEGYTFGSGTRLTVV.

There are a few counts of this clone. The chain has TRBV7-2 and TRBJ1-3, with D unresolved. CDR3 length: 14 amino acids. The V end lost 1 base, the J end lost 4 bases, and 8 bases lay between the germline ends. CDR1 is SGHTA, CDR2 FQGNSA, per germline. DNA for the CDR3: TGTGCCAGCAGCTTAGAGCGTTCAGGAAACACCATATATTTT. It is translated as CASSLERSGNTIYF. Filled out from reference TRBV7-2 and TRBJ1-3, the complete variable domain reads GAGVSQSPSNKVTEKGKDVELRCDPISGHTALYWYRQSLGQGLEFLIYFQGNSAPDKSGLPSDRFSAERTGGSVSTLTIQRTQQEDSAVYLCASSLERSGNTIYFGEGSWLTVV.

The chain is built from TRBV7-2 and TRBJ2-3; 13 bases line up with TRBD2. Germline V lookup: CDR1 SGHTA, CDR2 FQGNSA. The CDR3 is 16 residues long. V shed 5 bases, J shed 5 bases, and the junction held 7 bases outside the gene matches. This CDR3 reads CASSTRTSGGRDTQYF. The CDR3 bases are TGTGCCAGCAGCACACGGACTAGCGGGGGTAGAGATACGCAGTATTTT.

This sequence joins TRBV4-1 and TRBJ2-6; D ambiguous. V dropped 0 bases and J dropped 0 bases, with 6 bases sitting between them. This CDR3 spans 16 amino acids. Per germline, CDR1 MGHRA and CDR2 YSYEKL. CDR3 sequence reads: CASSQEPGSGANVLTF. CDR3 in DNA: TGCGCCAGCAGCCAAGAACCGGGCTCTGGGGCCAACGTCCTGACTTTC.

The chain combines TRBV4-2 with TRBJ1-2; unclear D gene. This CDR3 has 14 amino acids. Trimming removed 3 bases from V and 8 bases from J, with 16 bases in between. CDR1 and CDR2 (germline): LGHNA, YNFKEQ. The CDR3 protein is CASSHSDTMRGYTF. CDR3 DNA sequence: TGTGCCAGCAGCCATTCGGATACCATGCGGGGCTACACCTTC.

The chain employs TRBV5-1 and TRBJ2-3, with 7 nucleotides matching TRBD2. Trimming took 3 bases from V and 14 from J; bases not matched to a gene: 18. Germline CDR1 and CDR2: SGHRS and YFSETQ. The CDR3 length is 15 residues. The DNA of the CDR3 is TGCGCCAGCAGCTCGAGCGCGTCGAGTAGCGGGTTTTCGTATTTT. Encoded protein: CASSSSASSSGFSYF.

J is TRBJ2-2 and V is TRBV4-1, with D tentatively TRBD2 (5 bases). This CDR3 is built from 15 residues. Deletions cut 2 bases from V and 4 bases from J, with 11 bases between. From germline, CDR1 is MGHRA and CDR2 YSYEKL. The CDR3 is CASSQRSGPTGELFF. The CDR3 DNA reads as TGCGCCAGCAGCCAAAGAAGCGGACCCACCGGGGAGCTGTTTTTT.

This rearrangement joins TRBV19 to TRBJ1-6; 8 nucleotides agree with TRBD1. This CDR3 is 16 amino acids long. V was clipped by 4 bases and J by 7 bases; unmatched bases: 9. Germline V lookup: CDR1 LNHDA, CDR2 SQIVND (reference sequence). CDR3: CASSTPGQGLNSPLHF. CDR3 coding DNA: TGTGCCAGTAGTACGCCCGGACAGGGTTTAAATTCACCCCTCCACTTT. The full variable domain, its missing parts supplied by reference TRBV19 and TRBJ1-6, is DGGITQSPKYLFRKEGQNVTLSCEQNLNHDAMYWYRQDPGQGLRLIYYSQIVNDFQKGDIAEGYSVSREKKESFPLTVTSAQKNPTAFYLCASSTPGQGLNSPLHFGNGTRLTVT.

Only one count was recorded for this clone. The chain links TRBV7-6 to TRBJ1-1; D may be TRBD1 (6 bases). V dropped 5 bases and J dropped 0 bases, with 10 bases sitting between them. Germline CDR1 reads SGHVS; CDR2 reads FNYEAQ. The CDR3 has 14 residues. For the CDR3, the DNA is TGTGCCAGCAGCCCTGGGACAATGAACACTGAAGCTTTCTTT. Protein product: CASSPGTMNTEAFF.

The rearrangement links TRBV10-1 to TRBJ1-1, with D unresolved. V gave up 7 bases and J gave up 1 base, with 7 bases separating them. The CDR3 contains 12 residues. The germline V gene encodes CDR1 WNHNN and CDR2 SYGVQD (reference sequence). The CDR3 loop reads CASIEGNTEAFF. The CDR3 DNA reads TGCGCCAGCATCGAGGGGAACACTGAAGCTTTCTTT.

Only one count was recorded for this clone. CDR3 in amino acids: CASSSEASSYNEQFF. In DNA, the CDR3 is TGTGCCAGCAGCTCCGAGGCGAGCTCCTACAATGAGCAGTTCTTC. J is TRBJ2-1 and V is TRBV7-2; D unresolved. V shed 4 bases and J shed 0 bases, with 10 bases lying between them. CDR3 length: 15 residues. Looked up from germline, CDR1 is SGHTA and CDR2 is FQGNSA.

The chain joins TRBV27 to TRBJ2-5; 10 bases are a match to TRBD1. The junction had 8 bases not matched to a gene; V was cut back by 5 bases and J by 5 bases. The CDR3 contains 15 residues. Germline CDR1 and CDR2: MNHEY and SMNVEV (reference sequence). Here the CDR3 reads CASSKQGQGLETQYF. Written as DNA, the CDR3 is TGTGCCAGCAGTAAACAGGGACAGGGGCTTGAGACCCAGTACTTC.

This clone was seen only once. The genes are TRBV6-1 and TRBJ2-7; 13 nucleotides match TRBD2. The CDR3 loop spans 15 amino acids. V was clipped by 7 bases and J by 2 bases; unmatched bases: 5. The germline CDR1 and CDR2 sequences are MNHNS and SASEGT. CDR3 in DNA: TGTGCCAGCATCCCCACTAGCGGGGGGGCCTACGAGCAGTACTTC. It translates to CASIPTSGGAYEQYF.

This rearrangement joins TRBV7-2 to TRBJ1-4; TRBD1 matches at 8 bases. Germline V lookup: CDR1 SGHTA, CDR2 FQGNSA. Trimming took 3 bases from V and 7 from J; bases not matched to a gene: 7. The CDR3 sequence is 15 residues long. The CDR3 nucleotides are TGTGCCAGCAGCTTGAACAGGGGGATGGGTGAAAAACTGTTTTTT. This sequence encodes CASSLNRGMGEKLFF.

The gene calls are TRBV4-3 and TRBJ1-4; 7 bases match TRBD1. CDR3 length: 16 residues. Trimming removed 0 bases from V and 4 bases from J; junction bases left unmatched: 5. CDR1 and CDR2 from the germline V gene are LGHNA and YSLEER. The CDR3 DNA is TGCGCCAGCAGCCAAGACAGGGGGAGAGATAATGAAAAACTGTTTTTT. The encoded protein is CASSQDRGRDNEKLFF.

The chain couples TRBV7-9 to TRBJ1-3; maybe TRBD1 (5 bases). The germline V gene has CDR1 SEHNR and CDR2 FQNEAQ (reference sequence). Trimming left V 2 bases short and J 0 bases short, with 14 bases between. This CDR3 region has 17 residues. The CDR3 nucleotides read TGTGCCAGCAGCTTAAACGCAGGGCTCCACTCTGGAAACACCATATATTTT. Its protein is CASSLNAGLHSGNTIYF.